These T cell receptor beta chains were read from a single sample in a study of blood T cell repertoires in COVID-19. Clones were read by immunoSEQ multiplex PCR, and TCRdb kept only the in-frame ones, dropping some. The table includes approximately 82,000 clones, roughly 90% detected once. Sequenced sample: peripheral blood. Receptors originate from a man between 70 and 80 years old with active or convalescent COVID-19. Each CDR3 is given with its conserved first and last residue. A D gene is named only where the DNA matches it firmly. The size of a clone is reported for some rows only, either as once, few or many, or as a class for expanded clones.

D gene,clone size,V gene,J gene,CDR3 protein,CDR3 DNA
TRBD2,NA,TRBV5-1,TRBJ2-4,CASSFSGVRAKNIQYF,TGCGCCAGCAGCTTTAGCGGGGTCAGGGCCAAAAACATTCAGTACTTC
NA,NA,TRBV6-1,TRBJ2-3,CASSEAGTYRGDTQYF,TGTGCCAGCAGTGAAGCCGGGACTTACAGGGGAGATACGCAGTATTTT
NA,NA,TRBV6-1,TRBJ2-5,CASSELGQQETQYF,TGTGCCAGCAGTGAATTGGGACAACAAGAGACCCAGTACTTC
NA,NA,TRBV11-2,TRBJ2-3,CASSTDRGGIQTQYF,TGTGCCAGCAGCACTGACAGGGGAGGGATTCAGACGCAGTATTTT
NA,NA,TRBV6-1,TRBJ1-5,CASSEEGQRQPQHF,TGTGCCAGCAGTGAAGAGGGGCAGCGACAGCCCCAGCATTTT
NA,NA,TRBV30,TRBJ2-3,CAWNNIPPDTQYF,TGTGCCTGGAACAACATCCCCCCAGATACGCAGTATTTT
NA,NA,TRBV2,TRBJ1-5,CASSEMVENQPQHF,TGTGCCAGCAGTGAAATGGTAGAAAATCAGCCCCAGCATTTT
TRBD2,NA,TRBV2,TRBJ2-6,CASITAGAGANVLTF,TGTGCCAGCATCACCGCGGGAGCTGGGGCCAACGTCCTGACTTTC
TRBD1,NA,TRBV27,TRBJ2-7,CASTLPPLGQGTYEQYF,TGTGCCAGCACCCTCCCCCCCCTGGGACAGGGGACCTACGAGCAGTACTTC
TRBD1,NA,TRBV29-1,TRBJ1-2,CSVGTGEEGYTF,TGCAGCGTTGGGACAGGAGAGGAGGGCTACACCTTC
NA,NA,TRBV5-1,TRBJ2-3,CASSFLGGSAPGADTQYF,TGCGCCAGCAGCTTCCTGGGGGGGTCAGCACCAGGGGCAGATACGCAGTATTTT
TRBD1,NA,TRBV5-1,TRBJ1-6,CASSRGTGGSSYNSPLHF,TGCGCCAGCAGCCGCGGGACAGGGGGAAGCTCCTATAATTCACCCCTCCACTTT
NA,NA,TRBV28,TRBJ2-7,CASSLPSYEQYF,TGTGCCAGCAGTCTCCCCTCCTACGAGCAGTACTTC
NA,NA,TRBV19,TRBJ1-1,CASSIGRAAEAFF,TGTGCCAGTAGTATAGGCAGGGCCGCTGAAGCTTTCTTT
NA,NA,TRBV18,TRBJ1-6,CASSPKAGKRNSPLHF,TGTGCCAGCTCACCAAAAGCAGGGAAGCGTAATTCACCCCTCCACTTT
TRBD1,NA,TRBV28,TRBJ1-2,CASSLGIQGAYYGYTF,TGTGCCAGCAGTTTGGGGATACAGGGGGCCTACTATGGCTACACCTTC
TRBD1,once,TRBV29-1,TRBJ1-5,CSVGQGGGQPQHF,TGCAGCGTTGGACAGGGGGGCGGTCAGCCCCAGCATTTT
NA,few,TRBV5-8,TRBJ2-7,CASSRDAGASEQYF,TGTGCCAGCAGCCGGGACGCAGGGGCGTCCGAGCAGTACTTC
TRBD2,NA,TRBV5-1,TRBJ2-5,CASVTSGSNWETQYF,TGCGCCAGCGTGACTAGCGGGAGTAATTGGGAGACCCAGTACTTC
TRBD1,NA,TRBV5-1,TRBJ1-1,CASSLGGTVNTEAFF,TGCGCCAGCAGCTTGGGTGGGACAGTGAACACTGAAGCTTTCTTT
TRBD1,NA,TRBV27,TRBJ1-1,CASSRGQGGSRAFF,TGTGCCAGCAGTCGGGGACAGGGGGGCAGTCGCGCTTTCTTT
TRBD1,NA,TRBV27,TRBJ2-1,CASRPNTGGASNEQFF,TGTGCCAGCAGGCCTAATACAGGGGGCGCCTCTAATGAGCAGTTCTTC
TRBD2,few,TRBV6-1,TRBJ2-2,CASSEFLSGRGLKPGELFF,TGTGCCAGCAGTGAATTCCTCAGCGGGAGAGGTTTAAAACCCGGGGAGCTGTTTTTT
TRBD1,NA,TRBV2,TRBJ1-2,CASSSGTGVGGYTF,TGTGCCAGCAGCAGCGGGACAGGGGTAGGAGGCTACACCTTC
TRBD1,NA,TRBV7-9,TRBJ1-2,CASSLVQGGYGYTF,TGTGCCAGCAGCTTAGTGCAGGGGGGCTATGGCTACACCTTC
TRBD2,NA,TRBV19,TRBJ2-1,CASSPGTSGDEQFF,TGTGCCAGCAGTCCCGGGACTAGCGGCGATGAGCAGTTCTTC
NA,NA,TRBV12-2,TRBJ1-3,CASRLQESSGNTIYF,TGTGCAAGTCGCTTACAAGAGAGCTCTGGAAACACCATATATTTT
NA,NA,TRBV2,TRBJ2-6,CASSVPRSGANVLTF,TGTGCCAGCAGTGTCCCGAGGTCTGGGGCCAACGTCCTGACTTTC
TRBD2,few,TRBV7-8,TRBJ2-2,CASSFGFSGSSTGELFF,TGTGCCAGCAGCTTCGGTTTCAGCGGGAGTAGCACCGGGGAGCTGTTTTTT
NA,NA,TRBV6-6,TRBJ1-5,CASGWGDQPQHF,TGTGCCAGCGGCTGGGGGGATCAGCCCCAGCATTTT
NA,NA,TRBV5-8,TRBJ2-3,CASSPYVGRTPDTQYF,TGTGCCAGCAGCCCGTATGTGGGGAGGACGCCAGATACGCAGTATTTT
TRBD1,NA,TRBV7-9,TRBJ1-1,CASSLGGQLEAFF,TGTGCCAGCAGCTTAGGGGGACAGCTTGAAGCTTTCTTT
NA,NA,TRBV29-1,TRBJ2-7,CSVFSSGSYEQYF,TGCAGCGTTTTTTCCTCCGGGAGCTACGAGCAGTACTTC
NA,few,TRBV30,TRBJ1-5,CAWSVTGSQHF,TGTGCCTGGAGTGTGACGGGGTCCCAGCATTTT
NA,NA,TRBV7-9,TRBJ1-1,CASSLTQLRNTEAFF,TGTGCCAGCAGCTTAACCCAACTACGGAACACTGAAGCTTTCTTT
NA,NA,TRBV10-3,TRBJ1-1,CAISESQGRVAEAFF,TGTGCCATCAGTGAGTCGCAGGGGCGAGTAGCTGAAGCTTTCTTT
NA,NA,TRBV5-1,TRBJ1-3,CASSAVGGYSGNTIYF,TGCGCCAGCAGCGCGGTAGGAGGGTACTCTGGAAACACCATATATTTT
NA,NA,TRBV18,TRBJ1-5,CASSPIQGYSNQPQHF,TGTGCCAGCTCACCAATACAGGGTTATAGCAATCAGCCCCAGCATTTT
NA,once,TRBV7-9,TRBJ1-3,CASGRPGVFKTGNTIYF,TGTGCCAGCGGGAGACCAGGGGTCTTTAAGACTGGAAACACCATATATTTT
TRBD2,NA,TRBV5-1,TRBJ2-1,CASSPGLAGDEQFF,TGCGCCAGCAGCCCGGGACTAGCGGGGGATGAGCAGTTCTTC
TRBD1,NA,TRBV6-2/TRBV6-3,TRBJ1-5,CASSGQGGQPQHF,TGTGCCAGCAGCGGACAGGGCGGGCAGCCCCAGCATTTT
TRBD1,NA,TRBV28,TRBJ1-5,CASSPLTQGAYQPQHF,TGTGCCAGCAGTCCTCTTACACAGGGGGCATATCAGCCCCAGCATTTT
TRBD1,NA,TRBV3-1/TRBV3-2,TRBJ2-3,CASSLYSSGGMKDTQYF,TGTGCCAGCAGCCTCTACTCCTCAGGGGGAATGAAAGATACGCAGTATTTT
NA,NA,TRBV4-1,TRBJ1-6,CASSQERRQLNSPLHF,TGCGCCAGCAGCCAAGAGAGGCGACAGTTAAATTCACCCCTCCACTTT
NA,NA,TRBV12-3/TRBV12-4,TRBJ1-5,CASSLGSQPQHF,TGTGCCAGCAGTTTGGGTAGCCAGCCCCAGCATTTT
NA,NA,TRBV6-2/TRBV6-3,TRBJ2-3,CASSYGFGLTGTDTQYF,TGTGCCAGCAGTTACGGTTTCGGCTTGACGGGTACAGATACGCAGTATTTT
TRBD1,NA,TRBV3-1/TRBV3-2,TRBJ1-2,CASSRPETGKGYTF,TGTGCCAGCTCAAGGCCCGAGACAGGGAAAGGCTACACCTTC
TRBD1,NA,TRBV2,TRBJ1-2,CASSETGTGYTF,TGTGCCAGCAGTGAGACAGGGACCGGCTACACCTTC
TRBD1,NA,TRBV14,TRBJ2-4,CASSQQRYRGFKNIQYF,TGTGCCAGCAGCCAACAAAGATACAGGGGCTTCAAAAACATTCAGTACTTC
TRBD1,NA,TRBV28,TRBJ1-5,CASVTGGGNQPQHF,TGTGCCAGTGTTACAGGGGGCGGGAATCAGCCCCAGCATTTT
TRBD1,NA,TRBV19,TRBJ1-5,CASQGQVNSNQPQHF,TGTGCCAGTCAGGGACAGGTTAACTCCAATCAGCCCCAGCATTTT
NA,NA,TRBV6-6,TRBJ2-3,CASSPPRGRRFKDTQYF,TGTGCCAGCAGTCCGCCCAGAGGGAGGAGGTTTAAGGATACGCAGTATTTT
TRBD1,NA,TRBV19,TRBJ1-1,CASSTSTGTNTEAFF,TGTGCCAGTAGTACCTCGACAGGGACGAACACTGAAGCTTTCTTT
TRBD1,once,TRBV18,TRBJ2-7,CASSPATGQAAEQYF,TGTGCCAGCTCACCAGCGACCGGACAGGCCGCCGAGCAGTACTTC